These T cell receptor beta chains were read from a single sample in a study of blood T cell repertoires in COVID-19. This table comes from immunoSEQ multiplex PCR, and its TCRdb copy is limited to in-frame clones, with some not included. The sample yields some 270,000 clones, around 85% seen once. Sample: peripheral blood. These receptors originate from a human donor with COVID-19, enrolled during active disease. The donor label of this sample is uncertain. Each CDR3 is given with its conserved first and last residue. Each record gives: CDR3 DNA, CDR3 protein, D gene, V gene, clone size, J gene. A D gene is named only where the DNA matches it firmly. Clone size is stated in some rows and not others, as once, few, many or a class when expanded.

DNA: TGTGCCAGCAGTTTTTTGTCGGACCCCCTAGGAGGGGAGACCCAGTACTTC; CDR3: CASSFLSDPLGGETQYF; D: .; V: TRBV27; size: .; J: TRBJ2-5
DNA: TGTGCCAGCAGCCGGGGGACTCCCTTAAGTAGCTATGGCTACACCTTC; CDR3: CASSRGTPLSSYGYTF; D: .; V: TRBV5-4; size: .; J: TRBJ1-2
DNA: TGTGCCAGCAGGGGGGGAGGGGGAGAGATAATCTATGGCTACACCTTC; CDR3: CASRGGGGEIIYGYTF; D: .; V: TRBV28; size: .; J: TRBJ1-2
DNA: TGTGCCAGCAGCCAAGGTTCAACAGGGGGTGGCTACACCTTC; CDR3: CASSQGSTGGGYTF; D: TRBD1; V: TRBV3-1/TRBV3-2; size: .; J: TRBJ1-2
DNA: TGTGCCAGCAGTTTATGGGGGGGGCCTGGCTACACCTTC; CDR3: CASSLWGGPGYTF; D: .; V: TRBV28; size: .; J: TRBJ1-2
DNA: TGTGCCAGCTCGCCCGGGACAGGGACCTACAATGAGCAGTTCTTC; CDR3: CASSPGTGTYNEQFF; D: TRBD1; V: TRBV18; size: once; J: TRBJ2-1
DNA: TGCGCCAGCAGCTACGGACAGGGCCAAGAGACCCAGTACTTC; CDR3: CASSYGQGQETQYF; D: TRBD1; V: TRBV5-1; size: .; J: TRBJ2-5
DNA: TGTGCCAGCAGCCCGGGACAGAATAATGAAAAACTGTTTTTT; CDR3: CASSPGQNNEKLFF; D: TRBD1; V: TRBV7-9; size: few; J: TRBJ1-4
DNA: TGTGCCAGCACGCCACGACCCCCTACTAGAAGCGGTGCAGATACGCAGTATTTT; CDR3: CASTPRPPTRSGADTQYF; D: .; V: TRBV7-2; size: few; J: TRBJ2-3
DNA: TGTGCCAGCAGTTTATTTCGGGAGCGGGTAGCCTACAATGAGCAGTTCTTC; CDR3: CASSLFRERVAYNEQFF; D: .; V: TRBV28; size: .; J: TRBJ2-1
DNA: TGTGCCAGCAGCTTAGGCGGGCTAAGCTCCTACAATGAGCAGTTCTTC; CDR3: CASSLGGLSSYNEQFF; D: .; V: TRBV11-3; size: .; J: TRBJ2-1
DNA: TGTGCCAGCAGCTTAACAGGGGTATTTTATGGCTACACCTTC; CDR3: CASSLTGVFYGYTF; D: TRBD1; V: TRBV7-9; size: .; J: TRBJ1-2
DNA: TGTGCCAGCAGTCGGACAGGGGGAGAAGCTTTCTTT; CDR3: CASSRTGGEAFF; D: TRBD1; V: TRBV6-5; size: .; J: TRBJ1-1
DNA: TGTGCCTGGAAAAGGGCAGGGGGTACCAATCAGCCCCAGCATTTT; CDR3: CAWKRAGGTNQPQHF; D: TRBD1; V: TRBV30; size: .; J: TRBJ1-5
DNA: TGTGCCAGCAGCCACAGGGGACTAGCGGGAGCTAGGGGAGTAGATACGCAGTATTTT; CDR3: CASSHRGLAGARGVDTQYF; D: TRBD2; V: TRBV3-1/TRBV3-2; size: .; J: TRBJ2-3
DNA: TGTGCCAGCACCGGAAGGACAAATTCACCCCTCCACTTT; CDR3: CASTGRTNSPLHF; D: .; V: TRBV27; size: .; J: TRBJ1-6
DNA: TGTGCCAGCAGCTCTCTCTTCGGGACAGGGAACACTGAAGCTTTCTTT; CDR3: CASSSLFGTGNTEAFF; D: TRBD1; V: TRBV5-4; size: .; J: TRBJ1-1
DNA: TGTGCCAGCAGCTTGGGAGGGACAAGGAATCAGCCCCAGCATTTT; CDR3: CASSLGGTRNQPQHF; D: .; V: TRBV5-6; size: once; J: TRBJ1-5
DNA: TGCGCCAGCAGCCCTCAGACAGGGATGGGAGCTTACGAGCAGTACTTC; CDR3: CASSPQTGMGAYEQYF; D: TRBD1; V: TRBV5-1; size: .; J: TRBJ2-7
DNA: TGTGCCAGCAGTATACTAGCGACCTACGAGCAGTACTTC; CDR3: CASSILATYEQYF; D: TRBD2; V: TRBV12-3/TRBV12-4; size: .; J: TRBJ2-7
DNA: TGTGCCAGCAGCGTAGCAGCCGGGACACCCGAGCAGTACTTC; CDR3: CASSVAAGTPEQYF; D: .; V: TRBV9; size: .; J: TRBJ2-7
DNA: TGTGCCAGCAGTTCCCGTGAGGGACTAGGTGGAGCTTTCTTT; CDR3: CASSSREGLGGAFF; D: .; V: TRBV28; size: .; J: TRBJ1-1
DNA: TGTGCCAGCAGCTTAGAGAGGGCAGTCCCTACCGGGCGAGGCTACACCTTC; CDR3: CASSLERAVPTGRGYTF; D: .; V: TRBV7-2; size: .; J: TRBJ1-2
DNA: TGTGCCAGCAGTTCCCGACGGGGATTGAACACTGAAGCTTTCTTT; CDR3: CASSSRRGLNTEAFF; D: .; V: TRBV6-6; size: .; J: TRBJ1-1
DNA: TGTGCCAGCAGCATTACAGAAAACTATGGCTACACCTTC; CDR3: CASSITENYGYTF; D: .; V: TRBV5-6; size: .; J: TRBJ1-2